These 4 T cell receptor beta chains were all obtained from the same sample, sequenced in a study of naive and memory T cell subsets. The beta constant-region primer was an equimolar mix of two oligonucleotides covering TRBC1 and TRBC2. TCRdb independently ran MiXCR on the UMI-ligation and nested PCR reads; one entry per CDR3 protein. The sample consists of tens of thousands of distinct CDR3 sequences, about an eighth of them appearing once. The sequenced sample was effector memory CD4+ T cells from blood. The subset was: effector memory, CD45RA- CD27-. Receptor source: a human donor in good health.

This clonotype was counted at least ten times. The chain uses TRBV11-2 and TRBJ2-1; D is possibly TRBD2 (6 bases). Between the trimmed V and J ends, which lost 4 bases and 9 bases, there was a span of 16 bases. Germline V gives CDR1 SGHAT, CDR2 FQNNGV. The CDR3 is 14 residues long. This CDR3 is CASSYLRDSGEQFF. Here the CDR3 DNA reads TGTGCCAGCAGCTATCTGCGGGACTCGGGTGAGCAGTTCTTC.

This clonotype has a count of ten or more. This chain uses TRBV12-3 or TRBV12-4 with TRBJ1-5, with 8 nucleotides matching TRBD1. The CDR3 is 17 amino acids. Unmatched junction bases numbered 17, after V lost 6 bases and J lost 7 bases. Written as DNA, the CDR3 is TGTGCCAGCAGCCACCCGGGACAGGTCGGGAGACAACAGCCCCAGCATTTT. Translated: CASSHPGQVGRQQPQHF.

This clonotype was observed many times. The chain combines TRBV20-1 with TRBJ2-7; TRBD2 is a possible D gene (5 bases). CDR3 size: 13 residues. V shed 1 base and J shed 0 bases, with 7 bases lying between them. Germline assignment: CDR1 DFQATT and CDR2 SNEGSKA (reference sequence). CDR3 DNA sequence: TGCAGTGCTAGAGGACTAAACTCCTACGAGCAGTACTTC. Amino acid sequence: CSARGLNSYEQYF.

This clonotype was detected a few times. This chain joins TRBV6-1 and TRBJ1-2; the match to TRBD1 covers 9 bases. CDR3 length: 16 amino acids. Losses at the gene ends were 6 bases for V and 6 bases for J; bases not matched to a gene: 14. Germline values: CDR1 MNHNS, CDR2 SASEGT. The CDR3 DNA reads as TGTGCCAGCAGGACGAGATACAGGGGGCGAATGGATGGCTACACCTTC. Translating gives CASRTRYRGRMDGYTF.